Listed below are T cell receptor beta chains from one sample, sequenced in a study of human T cells and chemical hapten exposure. TCRdb called the RACE reads again in MiXCR, with one record for every CDR3 protein. The table shows 150,000 to 200,000 distinct CDR3 sequences, with about 15% occurring only once. The input for sequencing was whole blood, taken in connection with sensitization to the hapten diphenylcyclopropenone (DPC). These receptor sequences come from a woman aged 25 to 39 with alopecia areata. Some clones in this sample may be carry-over from other donors' samples. Each CDR3 is given with its conserved first and last residue. A D gene is named only where the DNA matches it firmly. Expanded clones are given a class, and other clones once, few, many or no size at all.

cdr3_aa,cdr3_nt,clone_size,v_call,j_call,d_call
CSERGQLNTEAFF,TGCAGCGAGAGAGGACAGCTGAACACTGAAGCTTTCTTT,many,TRBV29-1,TRBJ1-1,.
CSTPGIAGARSEQFF,TGCAGTACTCCCGGAATAGCGGGAGCAAGGAGTGAGCAGTTCTTC,.,TRBV20-1,TRBJ2-1,TRBD2
CASSPRGPGNTEAFF,TGCGCCAGCAGCCCTAGGGGGCCAGGGAACACTGAAGCTTTCTTT,few,TRBV5-1,TRBJ1-1,TRBD1
CSVDRGNTEAFF,TGCAGCGTTGACCGGGGGAACACTGAAGCTTTCTTT,many,TRBV29-1,TRBJ1-1,.
CASSPGPDRAPLHF,TGTGCCAGCTCACCGGGACCAGATCGGGCACCCCTCCACTTT,few,TRBV18,TRBJ1-6,.
CASSPQGADYGYTF,TGTGCCAGCTCACCACAGGGAGCAGACTATGGCTACACCTTC,.,TRBV18,TRBJ1-2,.
CSAPTSFGGYTF,TGCAGTGCTCCAACGTCCTTCGGTGGCTACACCTTC,.,TRBV20-1,TRBJ1-2,.
CASRPGGSSSPLHF,TGTGCCAGCAGGCCAGGGGGTAGTAGTTCACCCCTCCACTTT,.,TRBV28,TRBJ1-6,TRBD1
CSASLGNTEAFF,TGCAGTGCTAGCCTGGGGAACACTGAAGCTTTCTTT,.,TRBV20-1,TRBJ1-1,.
CASSLGANTEAFF,TGTGCCAGCAGTTTGGGGGCGAACACTGAAGCTTTCTTT,many,TRBV12-3/TRBV12-4,TRBJ1-1,.
CAYERVSQYNEQFF,TGTGCCTATGAAAGGGTGAGCCAATACAATGAGCAGTTCTTC,many,TRBV30,TRBJ2-1,.
CASRQGSSYEQYF,TGTGCCAGCCGACAGGGGAGCTCCTACGAGCAGTACTTC,many,TRBV28,TRBJ2-7,TRBD1
CSAREQRGFADTQYF,TGCAGTGCTAGAGAGCAGCGGGGTTTCGCAGATACGCAGTATTTT,many,TRBV20-1,TRBJ2-3,TRBD2
CASSQDVTNQPQHF,TGTGCCAGCAGCCAAGATGTCACTAATCAGCCCCAGCATTTT,few,TRBV3-1,TRBJ1-5,.
CASSSGQTNTEAFF,TGTGCCAGCAGTTCAGGACAGACGAACACTGAAGCTTTCTTT,many,TRBV28,TRBJ1-1,.
CASSPQGGNTGELFF,TGTGCCAGCAGTCCTCAGGGAGGGAACACCGGGGAGCTGTTTTTT,few,TRBV12-3/TRBV12-4,TRBJ2-2,.
CASSLYRGRETQYF,TGTGCCAGCAGCTTATATCGAGGGCGAGAGACCCAATACTTC,.,TRBV7-2,TRBJ2-5,.
CASSLDPSGTSSYNEQFF,TGCGCCAGCAGCTTGGATCCTAGCGGGACCAGCTCCTACAATGAGCAGTTCTTC,many,TRBV5-1,TRBJ2-1,TRBD2